The 10 T cell receptor beta chains given below trace back to one sample, sequenced in a study of cytomegalovirus exposure and HLA in healthy donors. PCR involved 60 Vbeta and 13 Jbeta primers. The method was immunoSEQ multiplex PCR; TCRdb's version includes in-frame clones alone and lacks a portion of them. The table lists 99,000 or so clones, 60% to 80% of them singletons. The sample comprised PBMCs. These receptors all stem from a man aged 60 to 69 in good health and CMV-seropositive.

V and J are TRBV5-5 and TRBJ2-1, with 10 bases matching TRBD2. After removal of 4 bases from V and 5 bases from J, the junction contained 9 bases not matched to a gene. The CDR3 is 16 residues long. Germline V gene data show CDR1 as SGHKS and CDR2 as YYEKEE (reference sequence). The CDR3 sequence: CASSPGPAGGNNEQFF. The CDR3 nucleotides read TGTGCCAGCAGCCCCGGTCCAGCGGGGGGGAACAATGAGCAGTTCTTC.

This chain uses TRBV6-1 with TRBJ1-5, with 8 positions matching TRBD1. The CDR3 is made up of 14 amino acids. After removal of 5 bases from V and 8 bases from J, the junction contained 8 bases not matched to a gene. Germline CDR1 MNHNS, CDR2 SASEGT. This chain's CDR3 is CASSQQGGREPQHF. DNA for the CDR3: TGTGCCAGCAGTCAACAGGGGGGGAGAGAGCCCCAGCATTTT.

This sequence joins TRBV6-1 and TRBJ2-1; 11 bases agree with TRBD2. The CDR3 is 17 amino acids. Looked up from germline, CDR1 is MNHNS and CDR2 is SASEGT. Trimming cost V 0 bases and J 4 bases; bases outside gene matches: 5. CDR3 bases: TGTGCCAGCAGTGAAGCGGACCTAGCGGGGGGTTACAATGAGCAGTTCTTC. Protein: CASSEADLAGGYNEQFF.

The chain has TRBV4-1 and TRBJ2-3; D is unresolved. Germline CDR1 MGHRA, CDR2 YSYEKL. This CDR3 has 14 residues. V was pared by 0 bases and J by 6 bases, with 10 bases between. The CDR3, as DNA: TGCGCCAGCAGCCAAGAGCCACAAATGGATACGCAGTATTTT. Translated, it gives CASSQEPQMDTQYF.

The chain combines TRBV4-1 with TRBJ1-1; D remains unclear. Between the trimmed V and J ends, which lost 6 bases and 3 bases, there was a span of 11 bases. This CDR3 region has 13 residues. The germline gives CDR1 MGHRA, CDR2 YSYEKL. The CDR3 region is CASSRREYTEAFF. The CDR3 DNA follows: TGCGCCAGCAGTCGAAGGGAGTACACTGAAGCTTTCTTT.

The chain combines TRBV6-1 with TRBJ2-3; 7 bases match TRBD2. CDR3 length: 12 residues. The V gene's germline CDR1 is MNHNS and CDR2 SASEGT. The V and J ends lost 3 bases and 6 bases, in that order; junction bases with no gene match: 0. The CDR3 DNA follows: TGTGCCAGCAGTGAGCGGGGGGATACGCAGTATTTT. This codes for CASSERGDTQYF.

The chain combines TRBV15 with TRBJ2-7; maybe TRBD2 (6 bases). Trimming pared 2 bases from V and 4 bases from J, leaving 18 bases between. The V gene's germline CDR1 is LNHNV and CDR2 YYDKDF (reference sequence). The CDR3 length is 16 residues. CDR3 sequence reads: CATSRFGGRIEYEQYF. Here the CDR3 DNA reads TGTGCCACCAGCAGATTCGGAGGGCGCATCGAATACGAGCAGTACTTC.

The chain uses TRBV7-2 and TRBJ2-7, with no clear D. The germline CDR1 and CDR2 sequences are SGHTA and FQGNSA. The CDR3 covers 14 residues. Trimming removed 1 base at V and 1 base at J, with 8 bases between. CDR3 loop: CASSLVAQSYEQYF. DNA of the CDR3: TGTGCCAGCAGCTTAGTAGCCCAATCCTACGAGCAGTACTTC.

V and J are TRBV14 and TRBJ1-4, with TRBD1 matching over 7 bases. Germline V gene lookup returns CDR1 SGHDN and CDR2 FVKESK. V was clipped by 2 bases and J by 7 bases; unmatched bases: 16. The CDR3 consists of 18 residues. The CDR3 DNA reads as TGTGCCAGCAGCCAAAGGACAGGAATCGGTCGTTCGGGTGAAAAACTGTTTTTT. Amino acid sequence: CASSQRTGIGRSGEKLFF.

J is TRBJ2-1 and V is TRBV27; TRBD2 agrees at 8 bases. V trimming: 2 bases; J trimming: 6 bases; junction bases outside the gene matches: 6. CDR1 and CDR2 (germline): MNHEY, SMNVEV (reference sequence). This CDR3 region has 15 residues. In nucleotides, the CDR3 is TGTGCCAGCAGTTTACGGGGGGGCCTTGGCAATGAGCAGTTCTTC. Residues: CASSLRGGLGNEQFF.